These 9 T cell receptor beta chains originate from one sample sequenced in a study of blood T cell repertoires in COVID-19. Measured with immunoSEQ multiplex PCR; TCRdb has only the in-frame clones, and not every one. Of fewer than 450,000 clones in the sample, around 91% were seen once. The sequenced sample was peripheral blood. The receptors here all came from a woman between 18 and 30 years old who had recovered from COVID-19.

J is TRBJ2-1 and V is TRBV19; 11 nucleotides align to TRBD2. The CDR3 loop spans 15 amino acids. V gave up 3 bases and J gave up 6 bases; unmatched junction bases: 4. Per the germline V gene, CDR1 is LNHDA and CDR2 is SQIVND (reference sequence). The CDR3 loop is CASSMGLAVLNEQFF. The CDR3 DNA reads TGTGCCAGTAGTATGGGACTAGCGGTACTCAATGAGCAGTTCTTC. The variable domain in full, completed from reference TRBV19 and TRBJ2-1, reads DGGITQSPKYLFRKEGQNVTLSCEQNLNHDAMYWYRQDPGQGLRLIYYSQIVNDFQKGDIAEGYSVSREKKESFPLTVTSAQKNPTAFYLCASSMGLAVLNEQFFGPGTRLTVL.

Comment on this clone: The sample carries other DNA sequences with the same CDR3. The chain combines TRBV2 with TRBJ2-1, with TRBD2 identical over 10 bases. The CDR3 is 15 amino acids. Per germline, CDR1 SNHLY and CDR2 FYNNEI. After removal of 1 base from V and 3 bases from J, the junction contained 0 bases not matched to a gene. This CDR3 reads CASSEGTSGYNEQFF. The CDR3 region has the DNA TGTGCCAGCAGTGAAGGGACTAGCGGCTACAATGAGCAGTTCTTC.

The CDR3 coding sequence is TGTGCCAGCAGTCACCAACAGGGCTACGAGCAGTACGTC. Protein: CASSHQQGYEQYV. V is TRBV6-5 and J is TRBJ2-7; maybe TRBD1 (6 bases). This CDR3 spans 13 amino acids. The V end was cut by 5 bases, the J end by 3 bases, with 11 bases between. In germline, CDR1 is MNHEY, CDR2 SVGAGI.

The CDR3 bases are TGTGCCAGCAGTGATTCGAGGTTCGGCAATCAGCCCCAGCATTTT. It is translated as CASSDSRFGNQPQHF. The chain employs TRBV6-1 and TRBJ1-5, with D uncertain. Germline CDR1 and CDR2: MNHNS and SASEGT. The ends were cut back, 3 bases at V and 2 bases at J, with 11 bases in the middle. This CDR3 comprises 15 residues.

This clone was counted a single time. Here the CDR3 DNA reads TGTGCCAGCAGGCCGGGACTAGATAACGTCCTGACTTTC. It codes for CASRPGLDNVLTF. This sequence joins TRBV5-5 and TRBJ2-6; 8 bases fit TRBD2. CDR1 is SGHKS, CDR2 YYEKEE, per germline (reference sequence). This CDR3 contains 13 residues. Germline trimming cut 5 bases from V and 10 bases from J; bases unmatched to any gene: 5.

This chain uses TRBV7-9 with TRBJ2-3; TRBD2 matches at 8 bases. The germline gives CDR1 SEHNR, CDR2 FQNEAQ (reference sequence). The CDR3 spans 15 residues. V was clipped by 2 bases and J by 6 bases; unmatched bases: 7. DNA of the CDR3: TGTGCCAGCAGCTTAAGGCGGCGGGGGGCCGATACGCAGTATTTT. It specifies CASSLRRRGADTQYF.

This clone showed up just once. This chain connects TRBV5-4 to TRBJ1-2; D might be TRBD1 (6 bases). The CDR3 sequence is 13 residues long. Trimming shortened V by 7 bases and J by 6 bases, and 16 bases separated the two germline ends. Germline V lookup: CDR1 SGHNT, CDR2 YYREEE (reference sequence). Written as DNA, the CDR3 is TGTGCCAGCCGCTCAGGGGCGGCCAATGGCTACACCTTC. Encoded protein: CASRSGAANGYTF.

This clone was observed once. The chain couples TRBV24-1 to TRBJ1-2; 8 positions match TRBD1. CDR3 length equals 14 residues. Germline CDR1 is KGHDR and CDR2 is SFDVKD. Trimming removed 0 bases from V and 6 bases from J; junction bases left unmatched: 2. DNA of the CDR3: TGTGCCACCAGTGATTTGCCACAGGGGGATGGCTACACCTTC. Translating it yields CATSDLPQGDGYTF.

The CDR3: CASSNRDYNSPLHF. The CDR3, as DNA: TGTGCCAGCAGTAACCGGGACTATAATTCACCCCTCCACTTT. The chain recombines TRBV6-6 with TRBJ1-6, with D hard to call. V was shortened by 5 bases and J by 3 bases, with 8 bases between the two germline ends. Germline V gene lookup returns CDR1 MNHNY and CDR2 SVGAGI (reference sequence). The CDR3 extends over 14 amino acids.